These T cell receptor beta chains were read from a single sample in a study of cytomegalovirus exposure and HLA in healthy donors. The protocol was immunoSEQ multiplex PCR, while the TCRdb copy is restricted to in-frame clones and leaves out a portion. The data contain about 210,000 clones, over 80% of them singletons. The sample was PBMCs. The source of these receptors is a middle-aged man in good health and CMV-seropositive. The CDR3 runs from the conserved cysteine through the conserved F or W. The D gene is left open where the match is weak. For some rows the clone size is stated as once, few or many, or as a class when expanded; others skip it.

V gene	D gene	clone size	J gene	CDR3 protein	CDR3 DNA
TRBV13	-	-	TRBJ1-1	CASSLGFNTEAFF	TGTGCCAGCAGCTTGGGCTTTAACACTGAAGCTTTCTTT
TRBV11-2	TRBD1	few	TRBJ2-3	CASSLAFRDRGPKDTQYF	TGTGCCAGCAGCTTAGCGTTCCGGGACAGGGGCCCGAAGGATACGCAGTATTTT
TRBV11-3	TRBD2	-	TRBJ2-2	CASSPGLEDTGKLFF	TGTGCCAGCAGCCCGGGACTAGAAGACACCGGGAAGCTGTTTTTT
TRBV25-1	TRBD1	-	TRBJ2-7	CASSDPRDRGQYF	TGTGCCAGCAGTGACCCCCGGGACAGGGGGCAGTACTTC
TRBV11-2	TRBD2	-	TRBJ2-5	CASRGGTQETQYF	TGTGCCAGCAGGGGGGGGACCCAAGAGACCCAGTACTTC
TRBV9	TRBD1	-	TRBJ1-4	CASSVGQGLDGKLFF	TGTGCCAGCAGCGTAGGACAGGGGTTAGACGGAAAACTGTTTTTT
TRBV19	TRBD1	-	TRBJ1-5	CASSPWTGDQPQHF	TGTGCCAGTAGTCCCTGGACAGGGGATCAGCCCCAGCATTTT
TRBV4-1	-	-	TRBJ2-7	CASSQEWAPSEQYF	TGCGCCAGCAGCCAAGAGTGGGCCCCCAGCGAGCAGTACTTC
TRBV5-1	TRBD1	-	TRBJ2-7	CASSRGTGDSYEQYF	TGCGCCAGCAGCCGCGGGACAGGTGACTCCTACGAGCAGTACTTC
TRBV4-1	TRBD2	-	TRBJ2-1	CASSRQSVPAGGPNNEQFF	TGCGCCAGCAGCCGACAGTCAGTACCAGCGGGAGGGCCAAACAATGAGCAGTTCTTC
TRBV9	TRBD2	-	TRBJ2-5	CASSVGGGRVQETQYF	TGTGCCAGCAGCGTAGGGGGTGGGAGGGTCCAAGAGACCCAGTACTTC
TRBV14	-	-	TRBJ2-6	CASSQVTAGANVLTF	TGTGCCAGCAGCCAAGTGACAGCTGGGGCCAACGTCCTGACTTTC
TRBV5-4	TRBD1	few	TRBJ2-7	CASSDISGGASSEQYF	TGTGCCAGCAGCGATATATCAGGGGGCGCGTCTTCCGAGCAGTACTTC
TRBV5-6	TRBD2	-	TRBJ2-1	CASSSGLAGRGEQFF	TGTGCCAGCAGCTCGGGACTAGCGGGAAGAGGTGAGCAGTTCTTC
TRBV5-1	TRBD2	-	TRBJ2-7	CASSSGTSGRYEQYF	TGCGCCAGCAGCTCAGGGACTAGCGGGCGCTACGAGCAGTACTTC
TRBV19	-	-	TRBJ2-7	CASSLGRGGEYEQYF	TGTGCCAGTAGTCTTGGAAGGGGGGGCGAATACGAGCAGTACTTC
TRBV5-4	-	-	TRBJ2-7	CASRAGFSGPYEQYF	TGTGCCAGCAGGGCCGGGTTTAGCGGACCCTACGAGCAGTACTTC
TRBV9	TRBD1	-	TRBJ1-1	CASSVGDRLTKFEAFF	TGTGCCAGCAGCGTAGGGGACAGGTTAACGAAATTTGAAGCTTTCTTT
TRBV13	TRBD2	-	TRBJ2-3	CASSSPASGSRDTQYF	TGTGCCAGCAGCTCCCCGGCTAGCGGGAGTAGAGATACGCAGTATTTT
TRBV6-1	-	-	TRBJ1-4	CASRSGSNSNEKLFF	TGTGCCAGCAGGTCTGGGTCCAACAGTAATGAAAAACTGTTTTTT
TRBV13	-	-	TRBJ1-1	CASSPRPTGNTEAFF	TGTGCCAGCAGCCCCCGCCCAACAGGGAACACTGAAGCTTTCTTT